These 25 T cell receptor beta chains originate from one sample sequenced in a study of control samples from healthy donors and cancer patients. Sequenced by immunoSEQ multiplex PCR; TCRdb stores in-frame clones only, minus some. The table records 140,000 to 150,000 clones, 80% to 95% of them present only once. The sample was blood. These receptors were taken from a man aged 18 to 29 in good health.

In this sample, this clone turned up once. The chain combines TRBV6-1 with TRBJ1-5; D is unclear. The CDR3 is made up of 14 amino acids. Trimming took off 1 base at V and 1 base at J, with 5 bases between the two ends. Germline V gene sequence: CDR1 MNHNS, CDR2 SASEGT. The CDR3 coding sequence is TGTGCCAGCAGTGAAGGAAAGAGCAATCAGCCCCAGCATTTT. Protein: CASSEGKSNQPQHF.

The rearrangement joins TRBV23-1 to TRBJ1-1; D is possibly TRBD1 (6 bases). TRBV23-1 is recorded as an ORF, its role being uncertain. Trimming took 3 bases from V and 2 from J, leaving 16 bases between them. This CDR3 has 16 amino acids. The CDR3 protein is CASSQWCGQTNTEAFF. The CDR3 DNA follows: TGCGCCAGCAGTCAGTGGTGTGGACAGACAAACACTGAAGCTTTCTTT.

The V and J genes are TRBV5-1 and TRBJ2-7; either TRBD1 or TRBD2 may fit D (5 bases each). Looked up from germline, CDR1 is SGHRS and CDR2 is YFSETQ. Trimming stripped 7 bases from V and 7 bases from J, with 15 bases between. CDR3 size: 12 residues. CDR3 in amino acids: CASRRDLLEQYF. Here the CDR3 DNA reads TGCGCCAGCCGTCGGGACCTACTAGAGCAGTACTTC. Full variable domain (rest looked up from reference TRBV5-1 and TRBJ2-7): KAGVTQTPRYLIKTRGQQVTLSCSPISGHRSVSWYQQTPGQGLQFLFEYFSETQRNKGNFPGRFSGRQFSNSRSEMNVSTLELGDSALYLCASRRDLLEQYFGPGTRLTVT.

The chain's CDR3 is CASSMGNQYSGNTIYF. Written as DNA, the CDR3 is TGTGCCAGTAGTATGGGCAACCAGTACTCTGGAAACACCATATATTTT. The rearrangement links TRBV19 to TRBJ1-3; D remains ambiguous. CDR1 and CDR2 (germline): LNHDA, SQIVND (reference sequence). V lost 3 bases and J 0 bases, leaving 12 bases between the germline ends. The CDR3 spans 16 residues.

The gene calls are TRBV4-1 and TRBJ1-1, with a possible D match to TRBD1 (5 bases). Looked up from germline, CDR1 is MGHRA and CDR2 is YSYEKL. Trimming left V 4 bases short and J 5 bases short, with 14 bases between. The CDR3 spans 14 residues. For the CDR3, the DNA is TGCGCCAGCAGCCCTACAGGCCTCAATACTGAAGCTTTCTTT. This translates into CASSPTGLNTEAFF.

The rearrangement links TRBV3-1 (or the pseudogene TRBV3-2) to TRBJ2-7; D may be TRBD1 or TRBD2 (5 bases each). Trimming pared 0 bases from V and 6 bases from J, leaving 12 bases between. The CDR3 covers 14 residues. Germline V gives CDR1 LGHDT, CDR2 YNNKEL (reference sequence). The chain's CDR3 is CASSQDLGESEQYF. CDR3 DNA: TGTGCCAGCAGCCAAGATCTGGGGGAAAGCGAGCAGTACTTC.

This clone was counted a single time. The chain has TRBV16 and TRBJ1-1; tentatively, D is TRBD1 (6 bases). The CDR3 spans 13 residues. Germline V gene data show CDR1 as KGHSY and CDR2 as FQNENV. V lost 4 bases and J 1 base, leaving 7 bases between the germline ends. The CDR3 region is CASSPTGNTEAFF. CDR3 DNA: TGTGCCAGCAGCCCGACAGGGAACACTGAAGCTTTCTTT.

J is TRBJ1-1 and V is TRBV19, with 7 bases aligning to TRBD1. Germline V CDR1 and CDR2: LNHDA, SQIVND (reference sequence). The junction had 11 bases not matched to a gene; V was cut back by 4 bases and J by 0 bases. The CDR3 covers 17 residues. The CDR3 nucleotides are TGTGCCAGTAGTACATACAGGGGCTCGGGGATGAACACTGAAGCTTTCTTT. Protein: CASSTYRGSGMNTEAFF.

The chain uses TRBV2 and TRBJ2-1; 7 bases are shared with TRBD1. The CDR3 runs 16 residues. Per the germline V gene, CDR1 is SNHLY and CDR2 is FYNNEI. With 5 bases clipped from V and 7 bases from J, the junction kept 14 bases outside the gene matches. The CDR3 sequence is CASSLYTGAVRNEQFF. The CDR3 DNA follows: TGTGCCAGCAGTCTGTATACAGGGGCGGTTCGGAATGAGCAGTTCTTC.

The chain employs TRBV4-1 and TRBJ2-7; 9 nucleotides agree with TRBD1. The CDR3 extends over 14 amino acids. Unmatched junction bases numbered 5, after V lost 4 bases and J lost 4 bases. Germline values: CDR1 MGHRA, CDR2 YSYEKL. The chain's CDR3 is CASSPYDRGYEQYF. CDR3 DNA: TGCGCCAGCAGCCCATATGACAGGGGGTACGAGCAGTACTTC.

This clone has just one count. V usage is TRBV7-6 and J usage is TRBJ2-3; maybe TRBD1 (6 bases). The CDR3 totals 16 residues. Deletions cut 1 base from V and 4 bases from J, with 15 bases between. The V gene's germline CDR1 is SGHVS and CDR2 FNYEAQ. The CDR3 region is CASSLGGRGTADTQYF. The DNA for the CDR3 is TGTGCCAGCAGCTTAGGGGGTAGGGGGACCGCAGATACGCAGTATTTT.

The V call is TRBV30, the J call TRBJ2-2; D not resolved. The CDR3 is 13 amino acids. CDR1 and CDR2 from the germline V gene are GTSNPN and SVGIG (reference sequence). V was cut by 0 bases and J by 2 bases, with 4 bases left in between. CDR3 protein: CAWSVLNTGELFF. DNA for the CDR3: TGTGCCTGGAGTGTACTTAACACCGGGGAGCTGTTTTTT.

The V call is TRBV7-2, the J call TRBJ2-3, with a possible D match to TRBD2 (6 bases). The germline V and J ends were trimmed by 5 bases and 4 bases, with 19 bases remaining between them. The CDR3 has 16 amino acids. CDR1 is SGHTA, CDR2 FQGNSA, per germline. The CDR3 DNA reads TGTGCCAGCAGCCTAGGGTCGGGAGTTCCCCCAGATACGCAGTATTTT. Translated, it gives CASSLGSGVPPDTQYF.

J is TRBJ1-4 and V is TRBV4-3; D unresolved. The germline V gene encodes CDR1 LGHNA and CDR2 YSLEER. The V and J ends lost 7 bases and 7 bases respectively, with 19 bases between them. The CDR3 spans 15 residues. The CDR3 bases are TGCGCCAGCAAACAAAGGGCCGGGTCGAGTGAAAAACTGTTTTTT. Residues: CASKQRAGSSEKLFF.

The CDR3 loop is CASSLGSTYEQYF. The CDR3 bases are TGTGCCAGCAGTTTAGGCAGTACCTACGAGCAGTACTTC. The chain carries TRBV27 and TRBJ2-7; the D is unclear. V shed 2 bases and J shed 2 bases, with 7 bases lying between them. Germline V gene data show CDR1 as MNHEY and CDR2 as SMNVEV (reference sequence). The CDR3 covers 13 residues.

The gene calls are TRBV4-1 and TRBJ2-5; the D gene is possibly TRBD1 (6 bases). CDR1 MGHRA and CDR2 YSYEKL come from the germline V gene. The CDR3 covers 15 residues. Trimming removed 1 base at V and 6 bases at J, with 15 bases between. Here the CDR3 DNA reads TGCGCCAGCAGCCAAGTTTTCGCAGGGGCCAAGACCCAGTACTTC. Translation gives CASSQVFAGAKTQYF.

The V and J genes are TRBV6-1 and TRBJ1-3; possibly TRBD1 for D (6 bases). The CDR3 is made up of 16 amino acids. Germline values: CDR1 MNHNS, CDR2 SASEGT. V shed 3 bases and J shed 8 bases, with 20 bases lying between them. Here the CDR3 reads CASSDTTTGNQDTIYF. CDR3 sequence (DNA): TGTGCCAGCAGTGACACCACAACAGGGAATCAAGACACCATATATTTT.

The chain couples TRBV10-3 to TRBJ1-1; the D gene is possibly TRBD1 (5 bases). The germline CDR1 and CDR2 sequences are ENHRY and SYGVKD. V lost 7 bases and J lost 1, with 10 bases in between. There are 13 residues in the CDR3. In DNA, the CDR3 is TGTGCCATCAAGGTTCAGGGGAACACTGAAGCTTTCTTT. It encodes CAIKVQGNTEAFF.

The rearrangement joins TRBV6-5 to TRBJ2-1, with TRBD2 matching over 14 bases. Per the germline V gene, CDR1 is MNHEY and CDR2 is SVGAGI. The trim removed 11 bases at V and 7 bases at J, leaving 4 bases unmatched. CDR3 size: 13 residues. CDR3 loop: CAGTSGRRNEQFF. In DNA form, the CDR3 reads TGTGCCGGGACTAGCGGGAGAAGGAATGAGCAGTTCTTC.

The rearrangement links TRBV9 to TRBJ2-1; D may correspond to TRBD1 or TRBD2 (6 bases each). V lost 1 base and J lost 11, with 22 bases in between. The length of the CDR3 is 16 residues. Germline-derived CDR1 and CDR2 are SGDLS and YYNGEE. CDR3 residues: CASSVSTGAQGGQQFF. The CDR3 bases are TGTGCCAGCAGCGTATCTACCGGGGCACAAGGGGGGCAGCAGTTCTTC.

This chain connects TRBV28 to TRBJ2-3; D gene ambiguous. V dropped 3 bases and J dropped 5 bases, with 12 bases sitting between them. Germline assignment: CDR1 MDHEN and CDR2 SYDVKM. This CDR3 is built from 14 residues. The CDR3 loop is CASSFGATGDTQYF. The CDR3 DNA reads TGTGCCAGCAGTTTCGGTGCTACGGGAGATACGCAGTATTTT.

The V and J genes are TRBV6-5 and TRBJ1-4; D ambiguous. Germline-derived CDR1 and CDR2 are MNHEY and SVGAGI. The germline V and J ends were trimmed by 2 bases and 0 bases, with 4 bases remaining between them. This CDR3 has 14 residues. Written as DNA, the CDR3 is TGTGCCAGCAGTTACGGGGCAACTAATGAAAAACTGTTTTTT. This translates into CASSYGATNEKLFF.

The chain carries TRBV9 and TRBJ2-7; 10 bases fit TRBD2. This CDR3 comprises 16 residues. Trimming cost V 2 bases and J 4 bases; bases outside gene matches: 9. Germline loops: CDR1 SGDLS, CDR2 YYNGEE. This chain's CDR3 is CASSVAVAGGKYEQYF. The CDR3 coding sequence is TGTGCCAGCAGCGTGGCTGTAGCGGGAGGCAAATACGAGCAGTACTTC. Full variable domain (missing parts from reference TRBV9 and TRBJ2-7): DSGVTQTPKHLITATGQRVTLRCSPRSGDLSVYWYQQSLDQGLQFLIQYYNGEERAKGNILERFSAQQFPDLHSELNLSSLELGDSALYFCASSVAVAGGKYEQYFGPGTRLTVT.

The chain recombines TRBV5-4 with TRBJ1-1; tentative D call: TRBD1 (6 bases). Trimming left V 4 bases short and J 1 base short, with 17 bases between. The germline CDR1 and CDR2 sequences are SGHNT and YYREEE (reference sequence). CDR3 length: 16 residues. The CDR3 loop is CASSASHRVENTEAFF. In nucleotides, the CDR3 is TGTGCCAGCAGCGCGAGCCACAGGGTGGAGAACACTGAAGCTTTCTTT.

The chain carries TRBV30 and TRBJ1-1; possible D gene TRBD1, 6 bases. Germline V CDR1 and CDR2: GTSNPN, SVGIG (reference sequence). The CDR3 is made up of 13 amino acids. Between the trimmed V and J ends, which lost 1 base and 3 bases, there was a span of 9 bases. In DNA, the CDR3 is TGTGCCTGGAGTGCTGAGGGGGACACTGAAGCTTTCTTT. Encoded protein: CAWSAEGDTEAFF.